This T cell receptor beta chain was observed in a study of cytomegalovirus exposure and HLA in healthy donors. Study overall: From approximately 170 million T cells, an earlier analysis saw roughly 110 million unique TCR beta sequences. Study-level points and caveats: Solely CMV serostatus was available to characterize immune exposure. Per a later analysis, 15,000 to 20,000 TCR beta sequences showed association with HLA alleles at 0.05 false discovery rate. Investigators reported 150 to 200 TCR beta chains as tied to cytomegalovirus.

On this clone: Its target is not known.

CDR3 length equals 13 residues. V dropped 8 bases and J dropped 0; count of bases not matched to a gene: 5. CDR1 is SQVTM and CDR2 is ANQGSEA in the germline V gene. PCR amplification relied on 60 Vbeta primers (plus 13 Jbeta primers). This table comes from immunoSEQ multiplex PCR, and its TCRdb copy is limited to in-frame clones, with some not included. The table lists about 110,000 clones, roughly 80% of them singletons, with 5.4% in the top ten. The rearrangement uses TRBV29-1 and TRBJ1-2; TRBD1 matches 8 bases. Sequencing input: PBMCs. The TCR sequence derives from a woman aged 25 to 45 in good health and CMV-seropositive. The CDR3 region has the DNA TGCAGCACAGGGGGAACTTCTAACTATGGCTACACCTTC. Its protein is CSTGGTSNYGYTF.